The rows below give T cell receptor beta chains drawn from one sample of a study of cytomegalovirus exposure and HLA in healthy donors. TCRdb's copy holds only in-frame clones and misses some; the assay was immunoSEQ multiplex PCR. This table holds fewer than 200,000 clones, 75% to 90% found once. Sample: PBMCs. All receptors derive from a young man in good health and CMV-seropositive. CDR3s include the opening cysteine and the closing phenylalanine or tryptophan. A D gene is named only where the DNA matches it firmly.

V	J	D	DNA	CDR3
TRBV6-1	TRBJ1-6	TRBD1	TGTGCCACCTTGGGGGGACAGTATAATTCACCCCTCCACTTT	CATLGGQYNSPLHF
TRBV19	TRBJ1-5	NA	TGTGCCAGTAGTAGCGGAGAAACGGGCAATCAGCCCCAGCATTTT	CASSSGETGNQPQHF
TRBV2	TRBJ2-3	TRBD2	TGTGCCAGCAGTGTGCGGGGGGGCCGGAGCACAGATACGCAGTATTTT	CASSVRGGRSTDTQYF
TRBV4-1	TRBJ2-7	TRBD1	TGCGCCAGCAGCCACCTGACAGGGGGCGACGAGCAGTACTTC	CASSHLTGGDEQYF
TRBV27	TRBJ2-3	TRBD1	TGTGCCAGCAGTTTCACGCAGACAGGGTTAAGTCCAGATACGCAGTATTTT	CASSFTQTGLSPDTQYF
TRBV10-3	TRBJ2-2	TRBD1	TGTGCCATCAGCGGACAGGGCAAAGAGACCGGGGAGCTGTTTTTT	CAISGQGKETGELFF
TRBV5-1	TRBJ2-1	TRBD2	TGCGCCAGCAGCTTGGAGGCGGGAGGGCAGGATGAGCAGTTCTTC	CASSLEAGGQDEQFF
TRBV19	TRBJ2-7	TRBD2	TGTGCCAGTAGTATCGCCGCGGGAGGGGGATACGAGCAGTACTTC	CASSIAAGGGYEQYF
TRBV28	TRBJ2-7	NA	TGTGCCAGCAGTTTACAGTACGAGCAGTACTTC	CASSLQYEQYF
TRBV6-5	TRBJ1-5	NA	TGTGCCAGCAGCCTGGGACACCATAGCAATCAGCCCCAGCATTTT	CASSLGHHSNQPQHF
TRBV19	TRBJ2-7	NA	TGTGCCAGTAGCCCCGACAGGACCTACGAGCAGTACTTC	CASSPDRTYEQYF
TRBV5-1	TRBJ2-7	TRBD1	TGCGCCAGCAGCTTCCAGGGGGTCCGGGACGAGCAGTACTTC	CASSFQGVRDEQYF
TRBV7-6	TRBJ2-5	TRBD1	TGTGCCAGCAGCCCGAGACAGGGGATGCAAGAGACCCAGTACTTC	CASSPRQGMQETQYF
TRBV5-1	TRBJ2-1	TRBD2	TGCGCCAGCAGCTTGGGGCATCGGGGGGGCCGCAATGAGCAGTTCTTC	CASSLGHRGGRNEQFF
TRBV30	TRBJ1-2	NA	TGTGCCTGGAGTACCCTGGGGAGCTATGGCTACACCTTC	CAWSTLGSYGYTF
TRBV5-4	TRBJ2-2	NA	TGTGCCAGCAGCCCGAGGGACACCGGGGAGCTGTTTTTT	CASSPRDTGELFF
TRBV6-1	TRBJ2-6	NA	TGTGCCAGCAGTGAAGAAACAGGGACTGGGGCCAACGTCCTGACTTTC	CASSEETGTGANVLTF
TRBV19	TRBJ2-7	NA	TGTGCCAGTAGTATAGATCGATCGGTTCTGAACGAGCAGTACTTC	CASSIDRSVLNEQYF
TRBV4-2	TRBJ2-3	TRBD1	TGTGCCAGCAGCCAATCACAGGGGGCCACAGATACGCAGTATTTT	CASSQSQGATDTQYF
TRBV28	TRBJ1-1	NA	TGTGCCAGCAGTTTACTAGGGGCTGAAGCTTTCTTT	CASSLLGAEAFF